The sequence of this TCR beta chain was determined in a study of blood T cell repertoires in COVID-19. This clone was seen a few times. The germline gene is not matched at one end of the junction; a read error may be the cause. The CDR3 has 12 residues. In the original workflow: Amplifying reference gene primers gave estimates of nucleated cell counts. Assay used: immunoSEQ multiplex PCR; TCRdb lists only in-frame clones, some missing. From that table come the V and J calls and clone size; the DNA was used to work out D and trimming. The sample consists of about 130,000 clones, 70% to 80% of them appearing once.

This receptor was identified in a human donor in a cohort sampled during active COVID-19. The chain combines TRBV12-3 or TRBV12-4 with TRBJ2-4, with TRBD1 as a possible D gene (6 bases). What was sequenced was peripheral blood. The CDR3 DNA follows: TGTGCCAGCAGTTTAGTGGGGACATCAACCGTCTTC. Its protein is CASSLVGTSTVF.